The clone carrying this T cell receptor (beta chain) was counted between two and nine times. Here immunoSEQ multiplex PCR was the method, and the copy in TCRdb shows in-frame clones only, minus some. In the table there are a few hundred thousand clones, around nine tenths of which are singletons. The source of the sample is a study of Ad26.COV2.S vaccination and SARS-CoV-2 variants. Treatment meaning: roughly 19 received Ad26.COV2.S at low or high dose, single or two shots; 5 received placebo; per-sample allocation not given. Repertoires come from day 63 after the first vaccine or placebo injection. The CDR3 sequence is 14 residues long. V dropped 0 bases and J dropped 4 bases, with 9 bases sitting between them. The germline gives CDR1 MNHEY, CDR2 SMNVEV (reference sequence).

The clonotype was recovered from a person aged 18-60 years who received the Ad26.COV2.S COVID-19 vaccine or a placebo. V gene TRBV27 combines with J gene TRBJ1-2, with a tentative D call TRBD1 (6 bases). The input for sequencing was peripheral blood, taken in a trial of Ad26.COV2.S vaccine versus placebo. In DNA form, the CDR3 reads TGTGCCAGCAGTTTATCCCCAGGGGTCTATGGCTACACCTTC. This gives the protein CASSLSPGVYGYTF.